In this sample, the clone carrying this TCR beta chain turned up once. Germline V gene data show CDR1 as SGHTA and CDR2 as FQGNSA. This CDR3 is built from 16 residues. With 1 base clipped from V and 7 bases from J, the junction kept 7 bases outside the gene matches. Clones were read by immunoSEQ multiplex PCR, and TCRdb kept only the in-frame ones, dropping some. The sample shows roughly 69,000 clones, around 90% of them seen only once. The sample belongs to a study of T cell changes during pregnancy in multiple sclerosis. This clonotype was obtained from a female donor in good health, enrolled as a control in a pregnancy study. The chain links TRBV7-2 to TRBJ1-5; TRBD1 aligns across 10 bases. The material sequenced was CD4+ T cells from peripheral blood mononuclear cells, taken in the third trimester of pregnancy. CDR3 nucleotide sequence: TGTGCCAGCAGCTTAGGGGGACAGGGGATATCCCAGCCCCAGCATTTT. Translation: CASSLGGQGISQPQHF.